This T cell receptor beta chain was identified during a study of tumor-infiltrating lymphocytes in primary liver carcinoma. From approximately 490 ng total RNA, TCR beta cDNA was generated with a primer in the constant region. Three rounds of nested multiplex PCR with slightly modified ARM-PCR produced TCR beta libraries. Primers for the first two PCR rounds were TRBV1-TRBV30 forward primers and a C-beta reverse primer (about 9 cycles per round). TCRdb independently ran MiXCR on the multiplex PCR reads; one entry per CDR3 protein. The sample yields 100,000 or so distinct CDR3 sequences, about 67% seen once. The CDR3 has 17 amino acids. Germline V lookup: CDR1 SEHNR, CDR2 FQNEAQ (reference sequence). V was shortened by 3 bases and J by 4 bases, with 22 bases between the two germline ends. Starting material for RNA and DNA co-extraction consisted of roughly 20-34 mg of unsorted bulk tissue.

Specimen: liver tumor tissue from sampling region 2. Subset indicated: tumor region T2, inferior pole. This chain uses TRBV7-9 with TRBJ2-7; no reliable D call. This sequence was found in an older woman with primary liver carcinoma and hepatitis B virus infection. The CDR3 coding sequence is TGTGCCAGCAGCTTCCCCGGCCTTAGGGAAGGGAAATACGAGCAGTACTTC. Its translation: CASSFPGLREGKYEQYF. The full variable domain, completed using reference TRBV7-9 and TRBJ2-7, is DTGVSQNPRHKITKRGQNVTFRCDPISEHNRLYWYRQTLGQGPEFLTYFQNEAQLEKSRLLSDRFSAERPKGSFSTLEIQRTEQGDSAMYLCASSFPGLREGKYEQYFGPGTRLTVT.